These T cell receptor beta chains were read from a single sample in a study of radiotherapy plus CTLA-4 blockade in lung cancer. TCRdb's table, derived via immunoSEQ multiplex PCR, lists solely in-frame clones and lacks some. The sample includes over 80,000 clones, 83% of them seen just once. The specimen comprised peripheral blood, sampled from a patient treated with radiotherapy plus ipilimumab. The receptors were gathered from a human donor with non-small cell lung cancer who had stable disease on radiotherapy plus ipilimumab. Each CDR3 is given with its conserved first and last residue. Part of the rows lack a size; the others show once, few, many or a class for expanded clones.

V gene	clone size	J gene	CDR3 protein
TRBV5-6	-	TRBJ1-2	CASSLGGQGNYGYTF
TRBV9	-	TRBJ1-3	CASSVDPAEGNTIYF
TRBV6-5	-	TRBJ2-3	CASRPTGTDTQYF
TRBV7-2	-	TRBJ1-5	CASSLGDKLGNQPQHF
TRBV7-9	-	TRBJ2-1	CASSLNSGGGEQFF
TRBV4-1	-	TRBJ2-1	CASSQRQGNEQFF
TRBV18	few	TRBJ1-1	CASSPGRSTEAFF
TRBV9	-	TRBJ2-1	CASSVAGYEQFF
TRBV5-1	-	TRBJ2-7	CASSFRQGGLSEQYF
TRBV19	-	TRBJ1-2	CASSMQGVPNYGYTF
TRBV7-2	-	TRBJ2-5	CASSFNIAGGLRWETQYF
TRBV18	-	TRBJ2-7	CASSPLGDEQYF
TRBV11-2	-	TRBJ1-3	CASSVGTGNGNTIYF
TRBV28	few	TRBJ2-3	CASSLTPLAGVADTQYF
TRBV19	-	TRBJ2-7	CASKVQIDGSYEQYF
TRBV5-6	few	TRBJ2-7	CASSLWGPYEQYF
TRBV27	-	TRBJ1-6	CASSFLVDSPLHF
TRBV5-1	once	TRBJ2-5	CASSWRGAGETQYF
TRBV9	-	TRBJ1-1	CASSFPGSTEAFF
TRBV5-5	-	TRBJ2-7	CASSPGWGYEQYF
TRBV14	-	TRBJ2-7	CASSQTGASYEQYF
TRBV19	once	TRBJ1-1	CASSIDQDTEAFF